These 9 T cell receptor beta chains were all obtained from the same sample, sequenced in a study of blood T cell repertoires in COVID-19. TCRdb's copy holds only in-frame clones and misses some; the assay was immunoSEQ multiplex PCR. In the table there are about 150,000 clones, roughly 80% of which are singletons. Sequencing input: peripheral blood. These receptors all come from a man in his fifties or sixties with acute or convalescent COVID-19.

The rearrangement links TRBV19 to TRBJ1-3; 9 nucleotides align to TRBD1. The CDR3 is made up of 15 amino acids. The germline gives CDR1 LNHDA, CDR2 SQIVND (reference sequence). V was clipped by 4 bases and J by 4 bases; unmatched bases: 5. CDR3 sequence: CASSTRTGAGNTIYF. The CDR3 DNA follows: TGTGCCAGTAGTACCCGGACAGGGGCAGGAAACACCATATATTTT.

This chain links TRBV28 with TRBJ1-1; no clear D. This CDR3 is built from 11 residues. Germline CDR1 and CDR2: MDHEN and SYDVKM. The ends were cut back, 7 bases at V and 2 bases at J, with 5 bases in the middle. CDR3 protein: CASISNTEAFF. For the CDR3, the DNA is TGTGCCAGCATTTCAAACACTGAAGCTTTCTTT.

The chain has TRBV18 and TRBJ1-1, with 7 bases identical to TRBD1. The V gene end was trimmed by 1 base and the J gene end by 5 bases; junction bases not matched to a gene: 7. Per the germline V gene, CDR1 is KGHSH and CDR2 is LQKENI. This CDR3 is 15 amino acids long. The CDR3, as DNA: TGTGCCAGCTCACCACGAGCAGGGGGAGTAACTGAAGCTTTCTTT. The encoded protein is CASSPRAGGVTEAFF.

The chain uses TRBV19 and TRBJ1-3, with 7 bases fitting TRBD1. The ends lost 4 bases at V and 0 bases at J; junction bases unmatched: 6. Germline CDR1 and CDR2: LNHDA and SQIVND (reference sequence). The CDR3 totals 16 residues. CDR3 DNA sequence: TGTGCCAGTAGTACAATGGGACAGCTCTCTGGAAACACCATATATTTT. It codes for CASSTMGQLSGNTIYF.

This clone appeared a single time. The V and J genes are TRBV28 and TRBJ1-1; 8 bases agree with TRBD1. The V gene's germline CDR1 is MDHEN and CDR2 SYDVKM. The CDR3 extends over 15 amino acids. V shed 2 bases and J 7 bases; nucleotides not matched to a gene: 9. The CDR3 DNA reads TGTGCCAGCAGTTTAGCAGCAGGGGGCGTTGGTGAAGCTTTCTTT. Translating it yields CASSLAAGGVGEAFF.

CDR3: CASSRTSATGELFF. The CDR3 nucleotides are TGTGCCAGCAGCCGGACTAGCGCCACCGGGGAGCTGTTTTTT. The chain is built from TRBV5-6 and TRBJ2-2; TRBD2 aligns across 9 bases. With V trimmed by 4 bases and J by 4 bases, 2 bases remained unmatched. The CDR3 length is 14 residues. Germline V gene data show CDR1 as SGHDT and CDR2 as YYEEEE.

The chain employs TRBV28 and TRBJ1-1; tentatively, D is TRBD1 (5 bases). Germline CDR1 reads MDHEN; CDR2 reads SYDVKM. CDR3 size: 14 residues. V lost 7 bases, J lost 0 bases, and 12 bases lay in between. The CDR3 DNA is TGTGCCAGCACCTACAGGAGCTTGAACACTGAAGCTTTCTTT. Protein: CASTYRSLNTEAFF. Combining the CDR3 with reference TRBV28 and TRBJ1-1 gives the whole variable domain DVKVTQSSRYLVKRTGEKVFLECVQDMDHENMFWYRQDPGLGLRLIYFSYDVKMKEKGDIPEGYSVSREKKERFSLILESASTNQTSMYLCASTYRSLNTEAFFGQGTRLTVV.

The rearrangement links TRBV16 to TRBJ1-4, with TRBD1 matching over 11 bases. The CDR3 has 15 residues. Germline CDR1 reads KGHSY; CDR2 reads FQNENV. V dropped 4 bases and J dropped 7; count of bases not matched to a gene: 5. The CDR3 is CASSRSGTGGEKLFF. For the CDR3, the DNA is TGTGCCAGCAGCCGCTCCGGGACAGGGGGTGAAAAACTGTTTTTT. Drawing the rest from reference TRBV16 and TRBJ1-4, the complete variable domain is GEEVAQTPKHLVRGEGQKAKLYCAPIKGHSYVFWYQQVLKNEFKFLISFQNENVFDETGMPKERFSAKCLPNSPCSLEIQATKLEDSAVYFCASSRSGTGGEKLFFGSGTQLSVL.

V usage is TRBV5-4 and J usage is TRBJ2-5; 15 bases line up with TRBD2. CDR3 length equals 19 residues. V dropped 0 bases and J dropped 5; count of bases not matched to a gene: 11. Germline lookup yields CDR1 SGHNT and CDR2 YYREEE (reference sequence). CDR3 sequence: CASSLDNPGLAGGRETQYF. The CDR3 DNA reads TGTGCCAGCAGCTTGGATAACCCGGGACTAGCGGGGGGAAGGGAGACCCAGTACTTC. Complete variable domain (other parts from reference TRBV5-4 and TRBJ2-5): ETGVTQSPTHLIKTRGQQVTLRCSSQSGHNTVSWYQQALGQGPQFIFQYYREEENGRGNFPPRFSGLQFPNYSSELNVNALELDDSALYLCASSLDNPGLAGGRETQYFGPGTRLLVL.